This T cell receptor beta chain was recorded in a study of memory CD4+ T cells and cytomegalovirus serostatus. For the study at large: Donors were healthy Belgian adults, under ten CMV seropositive and approximately 23 seronegative.

Note on this clone: Its specificity is not known.

The V gene's germline CDR1 is SGHTA and CDR2 FQGNSA. V dropped 4 bases and J dropped 5; count of bases not matched to a gene: 4. The CDR3 is made up of 15 amino acids. Study outcomes and limitations: CD4+ memory repertoires contained 67 of 164 reported CMV TCRbeta sequences. Suggested: most of the CMV-linked TCR signature lies in CD4+ memory cells. A US-trained random forest predicted CMV serostatus with median AUC around 0.91.

Single viable CD3+CD4+CD8-CD45RO+ cells were sorted as the memory CD4+ T cells. Method: immunoSEQ multiplex PCR; TCRdb's copy keeps in-frame clones and lacks some. The table records about 75,000 clones, around four fifths of them present only once. The chain is built from TRBV7-2 and TRBJ2-7; TRBD2 aligns across 14 bases. Sequencing was performed on memory CD4+ T cells from blood. The clonotype originates from an adult in good health and CMV-seropositive. CDR3 nucleotide sequence: TGTGCCAGCAGCTCGCTGGGACTAGCGGGAGACGAGCAGTACGTC. This codes for CASSSLGLAGDEQYV.